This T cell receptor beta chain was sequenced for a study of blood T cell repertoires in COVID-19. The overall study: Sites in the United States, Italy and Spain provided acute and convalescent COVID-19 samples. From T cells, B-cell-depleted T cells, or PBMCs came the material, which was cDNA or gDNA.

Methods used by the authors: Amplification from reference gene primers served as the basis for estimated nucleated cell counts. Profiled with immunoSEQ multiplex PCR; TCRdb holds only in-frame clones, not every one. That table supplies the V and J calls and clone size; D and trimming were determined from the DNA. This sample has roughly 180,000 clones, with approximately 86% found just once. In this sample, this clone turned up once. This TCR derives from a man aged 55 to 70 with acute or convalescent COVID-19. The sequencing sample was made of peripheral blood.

The CDR3, as DNA: TGCGCCAGCAGCCTGTACAGGGGGTCAAACTATGGCTACACCTTC. Amino acid sequence: CASSLYRGSNYGYTF. This chain uses TRBV5-1 with TRBJ1-2, with TRBD1 identical over 8 bases. From germline, CDR1 is SGHRS and CDR2 YFSETQ. V lost 4 bases to trimming and J lost 2 bases; unmatched junction nucleotides: 7. CDR3 size: 15 residues. The complete variable domain, with remaining parts taken from reference TRBV5-1 and TRBJ1-2, reads KAGVTQTPRYLIKTRGQQVTLSCSPISGHRSVSWYQQTPGQGLQFLFEYFSETQRNKGNFPGRFSGRQFSNSRSEMNVSTLELGDSALYLCASSLYRGSNYGYTFGSGTRLTVV.